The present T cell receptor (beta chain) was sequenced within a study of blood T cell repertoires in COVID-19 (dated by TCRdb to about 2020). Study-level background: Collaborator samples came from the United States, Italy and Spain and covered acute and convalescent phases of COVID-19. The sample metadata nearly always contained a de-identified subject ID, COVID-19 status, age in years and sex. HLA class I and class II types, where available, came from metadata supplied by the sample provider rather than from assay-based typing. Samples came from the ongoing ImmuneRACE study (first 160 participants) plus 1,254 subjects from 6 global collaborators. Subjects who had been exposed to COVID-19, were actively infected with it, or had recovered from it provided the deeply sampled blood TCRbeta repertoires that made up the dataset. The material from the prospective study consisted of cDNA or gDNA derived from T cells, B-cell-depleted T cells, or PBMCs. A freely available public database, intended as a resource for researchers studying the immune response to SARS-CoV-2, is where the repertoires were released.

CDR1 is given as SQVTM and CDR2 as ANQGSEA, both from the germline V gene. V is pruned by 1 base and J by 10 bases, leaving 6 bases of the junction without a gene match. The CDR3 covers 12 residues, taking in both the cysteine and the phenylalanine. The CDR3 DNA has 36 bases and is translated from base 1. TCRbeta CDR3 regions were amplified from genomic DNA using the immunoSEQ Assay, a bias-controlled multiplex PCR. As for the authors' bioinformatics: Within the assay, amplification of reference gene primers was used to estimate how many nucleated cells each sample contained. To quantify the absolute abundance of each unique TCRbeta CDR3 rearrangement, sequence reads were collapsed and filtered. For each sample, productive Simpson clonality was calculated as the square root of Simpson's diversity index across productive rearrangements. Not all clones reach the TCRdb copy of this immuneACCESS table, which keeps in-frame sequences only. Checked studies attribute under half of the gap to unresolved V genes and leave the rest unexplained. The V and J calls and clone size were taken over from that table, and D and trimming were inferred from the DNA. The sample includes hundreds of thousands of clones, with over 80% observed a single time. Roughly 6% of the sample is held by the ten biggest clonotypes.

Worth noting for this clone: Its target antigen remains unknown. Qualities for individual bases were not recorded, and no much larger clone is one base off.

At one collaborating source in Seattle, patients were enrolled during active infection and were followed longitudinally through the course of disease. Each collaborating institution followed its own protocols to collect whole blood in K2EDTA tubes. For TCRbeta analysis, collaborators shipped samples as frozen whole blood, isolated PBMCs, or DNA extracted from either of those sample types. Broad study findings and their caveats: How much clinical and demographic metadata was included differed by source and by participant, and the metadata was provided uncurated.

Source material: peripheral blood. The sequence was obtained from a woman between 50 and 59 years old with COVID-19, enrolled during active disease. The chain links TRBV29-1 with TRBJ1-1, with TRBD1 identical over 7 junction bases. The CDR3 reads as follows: CSVEVGQATAFF. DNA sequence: TGCAGCGTTGAAGTAGGACAGGCCACAGCTTTCTTT.